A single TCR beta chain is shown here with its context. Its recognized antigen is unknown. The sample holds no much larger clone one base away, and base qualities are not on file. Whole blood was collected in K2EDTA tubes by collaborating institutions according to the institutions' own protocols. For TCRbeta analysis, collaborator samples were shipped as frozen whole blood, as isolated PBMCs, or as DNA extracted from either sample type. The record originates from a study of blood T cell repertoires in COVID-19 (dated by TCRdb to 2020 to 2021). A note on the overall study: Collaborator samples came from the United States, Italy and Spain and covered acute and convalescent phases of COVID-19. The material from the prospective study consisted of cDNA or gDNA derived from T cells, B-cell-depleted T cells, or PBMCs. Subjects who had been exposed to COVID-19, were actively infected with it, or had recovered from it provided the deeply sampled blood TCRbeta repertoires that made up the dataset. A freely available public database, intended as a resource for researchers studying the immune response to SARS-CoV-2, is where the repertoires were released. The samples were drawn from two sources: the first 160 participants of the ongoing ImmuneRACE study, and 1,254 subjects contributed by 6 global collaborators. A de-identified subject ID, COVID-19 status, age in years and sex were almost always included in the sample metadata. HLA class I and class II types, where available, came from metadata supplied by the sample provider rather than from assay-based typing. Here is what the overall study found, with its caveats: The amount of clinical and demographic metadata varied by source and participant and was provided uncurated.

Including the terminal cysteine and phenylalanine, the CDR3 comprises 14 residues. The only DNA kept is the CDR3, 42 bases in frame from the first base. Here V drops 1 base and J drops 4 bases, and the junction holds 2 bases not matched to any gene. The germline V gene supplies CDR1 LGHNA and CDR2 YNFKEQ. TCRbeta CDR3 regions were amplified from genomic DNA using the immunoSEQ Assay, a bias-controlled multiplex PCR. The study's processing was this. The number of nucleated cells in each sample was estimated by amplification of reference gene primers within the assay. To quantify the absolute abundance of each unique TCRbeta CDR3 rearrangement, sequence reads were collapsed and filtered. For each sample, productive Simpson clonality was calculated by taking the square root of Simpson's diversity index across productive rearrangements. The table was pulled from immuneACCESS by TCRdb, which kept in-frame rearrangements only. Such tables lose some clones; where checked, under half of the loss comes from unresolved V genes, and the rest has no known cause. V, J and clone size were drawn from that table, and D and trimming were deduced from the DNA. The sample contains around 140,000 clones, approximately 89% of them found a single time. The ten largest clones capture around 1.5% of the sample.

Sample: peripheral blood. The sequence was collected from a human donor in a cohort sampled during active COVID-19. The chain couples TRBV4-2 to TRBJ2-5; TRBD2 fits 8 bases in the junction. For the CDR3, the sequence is CASSQVTSGETQYF. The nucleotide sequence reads TGTGCCAGCAGCCAAGTCACTAGCGGAGAGACCCAGTACTTC.